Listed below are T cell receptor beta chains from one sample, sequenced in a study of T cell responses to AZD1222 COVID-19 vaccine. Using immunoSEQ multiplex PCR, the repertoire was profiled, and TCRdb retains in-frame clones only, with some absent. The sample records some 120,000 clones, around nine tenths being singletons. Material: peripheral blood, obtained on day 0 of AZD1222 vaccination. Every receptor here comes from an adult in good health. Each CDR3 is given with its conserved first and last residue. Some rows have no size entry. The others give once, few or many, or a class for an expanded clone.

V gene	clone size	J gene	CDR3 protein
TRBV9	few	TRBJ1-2	CASTHGTGGYGYTF
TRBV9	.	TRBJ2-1	CASSVGAGGYNEQFF
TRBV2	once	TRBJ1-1	CASSPIGTEAFF
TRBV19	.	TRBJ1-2	CASTRGAVAGYGYTF
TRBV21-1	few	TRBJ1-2	CASSTNNYGYTF
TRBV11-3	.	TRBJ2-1	CASSESYGLAFDNEQFF
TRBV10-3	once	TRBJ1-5	CAISGDEQPQHF
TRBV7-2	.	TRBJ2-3	CASSLGRSGYTDTQYF
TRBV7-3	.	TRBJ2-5	CASSAGTASLTQYF
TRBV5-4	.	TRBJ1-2	CASSSLDRGYGYTF
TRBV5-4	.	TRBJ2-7	CASSLVGFYEQYF
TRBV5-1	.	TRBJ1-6	CASRSGGSSYNSPLHF
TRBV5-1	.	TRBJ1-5	CASSYGTGDQPQHF
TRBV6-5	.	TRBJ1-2	CASSRTAANYGYTF
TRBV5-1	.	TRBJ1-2	CASSLPQDNSYGYTF
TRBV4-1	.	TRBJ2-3	CASSQQVKREGRGDTQYF
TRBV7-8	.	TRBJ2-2	CASRSSGFVGELFF
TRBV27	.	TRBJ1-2	CASSFGGRSGYTF
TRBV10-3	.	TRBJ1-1	CAISPLNTEAFF
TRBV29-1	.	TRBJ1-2	CSVAPGQGAYGYTF
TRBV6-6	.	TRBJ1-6	CASTPGGSNSPLHF
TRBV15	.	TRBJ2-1	CATSRQVNNEQFF
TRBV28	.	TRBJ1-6	CASNSYTGDFRSPLHF
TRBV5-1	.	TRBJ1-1	CASSIIQGNTEAFF
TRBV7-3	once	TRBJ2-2	CASSPIVEATGELFF
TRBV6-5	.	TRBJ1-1	CASQGTVNTEAFF
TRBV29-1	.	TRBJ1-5	CSVQGFDSNQPQHF
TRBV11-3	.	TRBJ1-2	CASSTRQGEYAGYTF
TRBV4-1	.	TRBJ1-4	CASSQGPTGDFEKLFF
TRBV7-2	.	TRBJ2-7	CASSLGHTSSYEQYF
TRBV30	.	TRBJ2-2	CAWKGLAIAGELFF
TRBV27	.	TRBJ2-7	CASSLSFQGSAYEQYF
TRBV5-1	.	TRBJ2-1	CASSFADPYNEQFF
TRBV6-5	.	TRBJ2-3	CATYRGTDTQYF
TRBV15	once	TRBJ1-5	CATSRDPGFGEPQHF
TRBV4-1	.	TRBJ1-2	CASSQDPGDGYTF
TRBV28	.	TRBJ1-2	CASSALLRLSYGYTF
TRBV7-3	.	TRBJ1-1	CASSLRGENTEAFF
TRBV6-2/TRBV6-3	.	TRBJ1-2	CASSLEGRYGYTF
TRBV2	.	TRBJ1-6	CASSVQSNSPLHF
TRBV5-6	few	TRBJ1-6	CASSSKSSRFNSPLHF
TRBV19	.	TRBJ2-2	CASSISPLRELFF
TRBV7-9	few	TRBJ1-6	CASSLIGGHSPLHF
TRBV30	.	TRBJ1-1	CVSAGNTEAFF
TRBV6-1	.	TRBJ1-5	CASSEARTVSRPQHF
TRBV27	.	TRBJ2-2	CASATKRANTGELFF
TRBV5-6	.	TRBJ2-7	CASTTGSYYEQYF
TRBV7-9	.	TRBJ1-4	CASSLRGQGGEKLFF
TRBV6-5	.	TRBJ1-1	CASRRQADEAFF
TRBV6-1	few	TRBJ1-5	CASSDERDFTHQPQHF
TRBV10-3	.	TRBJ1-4	CAIRAQQSNEKLFF
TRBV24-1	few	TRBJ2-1	CATESQNEQFF
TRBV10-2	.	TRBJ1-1	CASVAGHLNTEAFF
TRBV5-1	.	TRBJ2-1	CASSLEAGNEQFF